Listed below are T cell receptor beta chains from one sample, sequenced in a study of Ad26.COV2.S vaccination and SARS-CoV-2 variants. Using immunoSEQ multiplex PCR, the repertoire was profiled, and TCRdb retains in-frame clones only, with some absent. The profile shows about 370,000 clones, around 85% of them singletons. The sequenced sample was peripheral blood, obtained in a trial of Ad26.COV2.S vaccine versus placebo. These receptors were obtained from a person between 18 and 65 years old who received the Ad26.COV2.S COVID-19 vaccine or a placebo. Each CDR3 is given with its conserved first and last residue. A D gene is named only where the DNA matches it firmly. Clone size appears in some rows only: once, few, many, or a class for an expanded clone.

j_call: TRBJ1-3; v_call: TRBV7-2; clone_size: NA; d_call: NA; cdr3_nt: TGTGCCAGCAGCTTAGCAAGGGCAAACTCTGGAAACACCATATATTTT; cdr3_aa: CASSLARANSGNTIYF
j_call: TRBJ1-5; v_call: TRBV29-1; clone_size: NA; d_call: NA; cdr3_nt: TGCAGCGTTGGTCCCGCGGACAATCAGCCCCAGCATTTT; cdr3_aa: CSVGPADNQPQHF
j_call: TRBJ1-1; v_call: TRBV7-9; clone_size: many; d_call: NA; cdr3_nt: TGTGCCAGCAGCTTTAGCCAGGGGTTACCTGAAGCTTTCTTT; cdr3_aa: CASSFSQGLPEAFF
j_call: TRBJ2-7; v_call: TRBV10-1; clone_size: few; d_call: TRBD1; cdr3_nt: TGCGCCAGCAGTGAGTCAGGGGACAGGACCTACGAGCAGTACTTC; cdr3_aa: CASSESGDRTYEQYF
j_call: TRBJ1-1; v_call: TRBV13; clone_size: many; d_call: NA; cdr3_nt: TGTGCCAGCAGCGTTCAGGGGAACACTGAAGCTTTCTTT; cdr3_aa: CASSVQGNTEAFF
j_call: TRBJ1-6; v_call: TRBV7-9; clone_size: NA; d_call: NA; cdr3_nt: TGTGCCAGCAGCTTATATAATTCACCCCTCCACTTT; cdr3_aa: CASSLYNSPLHF
j_call: TRBJ2-3; v_call: TRBV28; clone_size: NA; d_call: TRBD2; cdr3_nt: TGTGCCAGCAGTTTACCACGGGGGGGCCTGGATACGCAGTATTTT; cdr3_aa: CASSLPRGGLDTQYF
j_call: TRBJ2-2; v_call: TRBV5-4; clone_size: NA; d_call: TRBD2; cdr3_nt: TGTGCCAGCAGACACACCAGACTAGCGGAGAACACCGGGGAGCTGTTTTTT; cdr3_aa: CASRHTRLAENTGELFF
j_call: TRBJ1-1; v_call: TRBV5-6; clone_size: NA; d_call: TRBD1; cdr3_nt: TGTGCCAGCAGCTTGCAGGGGGCAGCCGGAGCTTTCTTT; cdr3_aa: CASSLQGAAGAFF
j_call: TRBJ2-3; v_call: TRBV5-4; clone_size: NA; d_call: TRBD1; cdr3_nt: TGTGCCAGCAGGGGACAGGGGGGCGGCCCAGATACGCAGTATTTT; cdr3_aa: CASRGQGGGPDTQYF
j_call: TRBJ1-2; v_call: TRBV4-1; clone_size: NA; d_call: NA; cdr3_nt: TGCGCCAGCAGCCAAGAAGGCCACTCCGGTGGCTACACCTTC; cdr3_aa: CASSQEGHSGGYTF